The source of this TCR beta chain is a study of PD-L1 blockade in urothelial cancer. Study-level background: In the patient group, about 90% of the roughly 29 were males with bladder-origin urothelial cancer.

On this clone itself: Its antigen is as yet unknown.

Locally advanced or metastatic urothelial carcinoma affected all patients. CDR1 and CDR2 from the germline V gene are MDHEN and SYDVKM. This CDR3 is 12 amino acids long. Trimming cost V 2 bases and J 3 bases, with 5 bases left between them. Findings and caveats of the study: Enhanced expansion of tumor-associated blood clones at 3 weeks characterized durable-benefit patients. Below-median pretreatment blood TCR clonality was a predictor of better survival.

Method: immunoSEQ multiplex PCR; TCRdb's copy keeps in-frame clones and lacks some. The table shows 75,000 to 95,000 clones, with approximately 91% occurring only once. The source is a man aged 55 to 70 with urothelial cancer. This chain joins TRBV28 and TRBJ2-7; a weak D match, TRBD2 (5 bases). This specimen was PBMCs, taken around atezolizumab (anti-PD-L1) treatment. The CDR3 sequence is CASSLRGYEQYF. In DNA form, the CDR3 reads TGTGCCAGCAGTTTACGGGGCTACGAGCAGTACTTC.